What follows are 20 T cell receptor beta chains derived from one specimen sequenced in a study of CD8+ T cells in alopecia areata. Treatment reported: oral pan-JAK inhibitor, 5-10 mg twice daily. RNA was isolated and reverse transcribed to cDNA, the sequencing template. This table comes from immunoSEQ multiplex PCR, and its TCRdb copy is limited to in-frame clones, with some not included. The sample holds 200,000 to 250,000 clones, approximately 65% seen once. This sample comprised CD4+ T cells sorted from blood, obtained at approximately week 42, from a patient treated with tofacitinib. These receptors came from a human donor with alopecia areata.

The chain combines TRBV2 with TRBJ2-2; the D gene is possibly TRBD1 (6 bases). The CDR3 spans 14 residues. CDR1 SNHLY and CDR2 FYNNEI come from the germline V gene. V dropped 6 bases and J dropped 1 base, with 9 bases sitting between them. The CDR3 DNA reads TGTGCCAGCAGGGGGACACAGAACACCGGGGAGCTGTTTTTT. It translates to CASRGTQNTGELFF.

The chain uses TRBV29-1 and TRBJ1-2; TRBD1 matches 7 bases. Germline V lookup: CDR1 SQVTM, CDR2 ANQGSEA. There are 13 residues in the CDR3. V was pared by 7 bases and J by 1 base, with 6 bases of the junction left unmatched. The CDR3 nucleotides read TGCAGCGCCCGGGACAGCCTTAACTATGGCTACACCTTC. It codes for CSARDSLNYGYTF.

The chain couples TRBV11-2 to TRBJ1-4, with 9 positions matching TRBD1. The V and J ends lost 5 bases and 5 bases, in that order; junction bases with no gene match: 3. Per the germline V gene, CDR1 is SGHAT and CDR2 is FQNNGV. CDR3 length equals 14 residues. The CDR3 region has the DNA TGTGCCAGCAGCCAGGGACAGGGAAATGAAAAACTGTTTTTT. Translation: CASSQGQGNEKLFF.

The chain uses TRBV29-1 and TRBJ2-3, with D tentatively TRBD1 (6 bases). CDR3 size: 14 residues. Per the germline V gene, CDR1 is SQVTM and CDR2 is ANQGSEA. V was pared by 6 bases and J by 4 bases, with 17 bases between. The CDR3 spells CSVSFGGFADTQYF. CDR3 in DNA: TGCAGCGTATCCTTTGGGGGCTTCGCAGATACGCAGTATTTT.

J is TRBJ2-7 and V is TRBV4-3, with 7 bases identical to TRBD2. The V segment lost 0 bases and the J segment 4 bases; nucleotides outside the gene matches: 9. The CDR3 is 16 residues long. Germline CDR1 is LGHNA and CDR2 is YSLEER. The CDR3 coding sequence is TGCGCCAGCAGCCAAGATGAGGGCGGGGGAAGTTACGAGCAGTACTTC. Its translation is CASSQDEGGGSYEQYF.

The count of this clone is one. The genes are TRBV29-1 and TRBJ2-2, with D perhaps TRBD1 (5 bases). CDR1 is SQVTM and CDR2 is ANQGSEA in the germline V gene. The CDR3 contains 16 residues. Trimming removed 4 bases from V and 0 bases from J, with 15 bases in between. CDR3 region: CSVGPLGHSNTGELFF. The CDR3 nucleotides read TGCAGCGTTGGCCCTTTAGGACACTCGAACACCGGGGAGCTGTTTTTT.

This sequence joins TRBV13 and TRBJ1-4, with D maybe TRBD1 (5 bases). Trimming stripped 6 bases from V and 2 bases from J, with 13 bases between. The CDR3 length is 15 residues. Germline CDR1 reads PRHDT; CDR2 reads FYEKMQ (reference sequence). The CDR3 sequence: CASSALAGTNEKLFF. For the CDR3, the DNA is TGTGCCAGCAGTGCCCTCGCAGGGACTAATGAAAAACTGTTTTTT. Full variable domain (rest looked up from reference TRBV13 and TRBJ1-4): AAGVIQSPRHLIKEKRETATLKCYPIPRHDTVYWYQQGPGQDPQFLISFYEKMQSDKGSIPDRFSAQQFSDYHSELNMSSLELGDSALYFCASSALAGTNEKLFFGSGTQLSVL.

V is TRBV25-1 and J is TRBJ2-6; D is possibly TRBD2 (7 bases). V lost 2 bases and J 4 bases, leaving 18 bases between the germline ends. CDR1 is MGHDK, CDR2 SYGVNS, per germline. The CDR3 consists of 18 residues. CDR3 nucleotide sequence: TGTGCCAGCAGTGAACGGACAAGGGGGGGCTCAGGGGCCAACGTCCTGACTTTC. Encoded protein: CASSERTRGGSGANVLTF.

This clone was recorded a few times. The rearrangement joins TRBV13 to TRBJ1-5; a possible D gene is TRBD1 (6 bases). The V gene's germline CDR1 is PRHDT and CDR2 FYEKMQ (reference sequence). The CDR3 has 16 amino acids. Trimming removed 3 bases at V and 3 bases at J, with 15 bases between. Written as DNA, the CDR3 is TGTGCCAGCAGCTTCCGACAGGAGGGGGACAATCAGCCCCAGCATTTT. Its translation is CASSFRQEGDNQPQHF.

The V and J genes are TRBV2 and TRBJ2-1; a possible D gene is TRBD2 (6 bases). The CDR3 sequence is 11 residues long. The germline V gene has CDR1 SNHLY and CDR2 FYNNEI. V lost 6 bases, J lost 8 bases, and 8 bases lay in between. The CDR3 coding sequence is TGTGCCAGCAGGGGCGGGGATGAGCAGTTCTTC. The encoded protein is CASRGGDEQFF.

This clone has just a few counts. This chain joins TRBV29-1 and TRBJ2-3, with D perhaps TRBD1 (6 bases). V lost 1 base, J lost 4 bases, and 21 bases lay in between. The length of the CDR3 is 17 residues. Germline CDR1 reads SQVTM; CDR2 reads ANQGSEA. The CDR3 region is CSVEVLLQGDYPDTQYF. CDR3 nucleotides: TGCAGCGTTGAAGTTCTCCTACAGGGAGATTATCCAGATACGCAGTATTTT.

The V gene is TRBV29-1, the J gene TRBJ2-2; 10 bases are shared with TRBD2. Germline lookup yields CDR1 SQVTM and CDR2 ANQGSEA. There are 14 residues in the CDR3. Trimming removed 4 bases from V and 5 bases from J; junction bases left unmatched: 4. The CDR3 is CSVAILAGTGELFF. The CDR3 DNA follows: TGCAGCGTTGCGATACTAGCGGGAACCGGGGAGCTGTTTTTT.

V usage is TRBV4-3 and J usage is TRBJ2-4, with D perhaps matching TRBD1 or TRBD2 (6 bases each). The CDR3 sequence is 18 residues long. Trimming stripped 0 bases from V and 1 base from J, with 16 bases between. CDR1 and CDR2 from the germline V gene are LGHNA and YSLEER. CDR3 protein: CASSQDIWGASAKNIQYF. The CDR3 DNA is TGCGCCAGCAGCCAAGATATTTGGGGGGCATCGGCCAAAAACATTCAGTACTTC.

The V call is TRBV30, the J call TRBJ1-6; 7 nucleotides line up with TRBD1. The CDR3 has 14 residues. Germline V gives CDR1 GTSNPN, CDR2 SVGIG (reference sequence). V gave up 1 base and J gave up 10 bases; unmatched junction bases: 7. The CDR3 DNA is TGTGCCTGGAGTGAACAGGGGAGGAACTCACCCCTCCACTTT. This encodes CAWSEQGRNSPLHF.

The rearrangement uses TRBV5-1 and TRBJ2-5, with D tentatively TRBD2 (6 bases). The CDR3 runs to 16 residues. From germline, CDR1 is SGHRS and CDR2 YFSETQ. V lost 6 bases and J lost 5, with 23 bases in between. DNA of the CDR3: TGCGCCAGCATCAGGACCGGGACTTCGGAGGGTGAGACCCAGTACTTC. It translates to CASIRTGTSEGETQYF.

V usage is TRBV27 and J usage is TRBJ1-5; D remains unclear. V shed 8 bases and J shed 0 bases, with 14 bases lying between them. Germline lookup yields CDR1 MNHEY and CDR2 SMNVEV (reference sequence). CDR3 size: 15 residues. The CDR3 here is CASREHYYSNQPQHF. CDR3 nucleotide sequence: TGTGCCAGCCGGGAGCACTACTATAGCAATCAGCCCCAGCATTTT.

The chain recombines TRBV11-2 with TRBJ2-2; D is tentatively TRBD1 or TRBD2 (6 bases each). V was pared by 2 bases and J by 7 bases, with 14 bases between. Germline CDR1 reads SGHAT; CDR2 reads FQNNGV. CDR3 size: 15 residues. CDR3 nucleotide sequence: TGTGCCAGCAGCTTACAAGGGGGGCCCGTCGGGGAGCTGTTTTTT. It specifies CASSLQGGPVGELFF.

In its sample, this clone was seen a few times. The chain combines TRBV11-3 with TRBJ2-1; unclear D gene. The CDR3 spans 12 residues. Trimming removed 1 base from V and 9 bases from J, with 7 bases in between. Germline V CDR1 and CDR2: SGHNT, YENEEA. In nucleotides, the CDR3 is TGTGCCAGCAGCTTAGGGCCTTTTGAGCAGTTCTTC. Amino acid sequence: CASSLGPFEQFF. Full variable domain (missing parts from reference TRBV11-3 and TRBJ2-1): EAGVVQSPRYKIIEKKQPVAFWCNPISGHNTLYWYLQNLGQGPELLIRYENEEAVDDSQLPKDRFSAERLKGVDSTLKIQPAELGDSAVYLCASSLGPFEQFFGPGTRLTVL.

This clone has a handful of counts. The V gene is TRBV2, the J gene TRBJ1-6; perhaps TRBD1 as D (5 bases). This CDR3 is 17 amino acids long. Between the trimmed V and J ends, which lost 8 bases and 6 bases, there was a span of 23 bases. The germline CDR1 and CDR2 sequences are SNHLY and FYNNEI. The DNA for the CDR3 is TGTGCCAGCGGGCCAGGGCTCACTGCTTCCAGTAATTCACCCCTCCACTTT. Encoded protein: CASGPGLTASSNSPLHF. Filled out from reference TRBV2 and TRBJ1-6, the complete variable domain reads EPEVTQTPSHQVTQMGQEVILRCVPISNHLYFYWYRQILGQKVEFLVSFYNNEISEKSEIFDDQFSVERPDGSNFTLKIRSTKLEDSAMYFCASGPGLTASSNSPLHFGNGTRLTVT.

The gene calls are TRBV6-1 and TRBJ2-7; D ambiguous. The CDR3 contains 11 residues. The V gene's germline CDR1 is MNHNS and CDR2 SASEGT. With 2 bases removed from V and 2 bases from J, the gap between germline ends came to 1 base. CDR3 protein: CASSEPYEQYF. CDR3 DNA: TGTGCCAGCAGTGAACCCTACGAGCAGTACTTC.